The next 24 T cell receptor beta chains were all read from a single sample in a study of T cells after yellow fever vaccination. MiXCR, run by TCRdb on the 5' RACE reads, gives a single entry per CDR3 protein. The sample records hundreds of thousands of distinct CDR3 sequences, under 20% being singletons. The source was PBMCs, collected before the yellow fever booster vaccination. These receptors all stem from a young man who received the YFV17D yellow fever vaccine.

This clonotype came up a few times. CDR3 in amino acids: CASSGGLGKNIQYF. The CDR3 region has the DNA TGCGCCAGCAGCGGAGGACTTGGCAAAAACATTCAGTACTTC. This chain uses TRBV4-1 with TRBJ2-4, with D tentatively TRBD2 (5 bases). The V and J ends lost 5 bases and 3 bases respectively, with 11 bases between them. Per the germline V gene, CDR1 is MGHRA and CDR2 is YSYEKL. The CDR3 spans 14 residues.

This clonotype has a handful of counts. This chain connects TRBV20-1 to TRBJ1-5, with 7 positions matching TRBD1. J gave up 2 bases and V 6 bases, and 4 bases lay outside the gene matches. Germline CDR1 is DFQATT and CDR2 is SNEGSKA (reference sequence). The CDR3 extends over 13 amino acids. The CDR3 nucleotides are TGCAGTGCGCACACAGGGGGCAATCAGCCCCAGCATTTT. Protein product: CSAHTGGNQPQHF.

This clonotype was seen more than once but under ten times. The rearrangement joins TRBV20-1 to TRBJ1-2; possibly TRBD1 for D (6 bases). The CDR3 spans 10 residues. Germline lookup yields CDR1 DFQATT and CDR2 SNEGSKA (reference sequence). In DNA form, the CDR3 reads TGCGGGGGGGCAGTTAATGGCTACACCTTC. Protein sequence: CGGAVNGYTF.

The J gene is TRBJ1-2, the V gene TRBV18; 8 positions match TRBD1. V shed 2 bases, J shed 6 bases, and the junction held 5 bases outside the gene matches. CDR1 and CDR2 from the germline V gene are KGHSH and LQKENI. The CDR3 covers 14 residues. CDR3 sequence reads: CASSPGDRTHGYTF. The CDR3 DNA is TGTGCCAGCTCACCAGGGGACAGGACTCATGGCTACACCTTC. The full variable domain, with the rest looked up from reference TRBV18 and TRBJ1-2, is NAGVMQNPRHLVRRRGQEARLRCSPMKGHSHVYWYRQLPEEGLKFMVYLQKENIIDESGMPKERFSAEFPKEGPSILRIQQVVRGDSAAYFCASSPGDRTHGYTFGSGTRLTVV.

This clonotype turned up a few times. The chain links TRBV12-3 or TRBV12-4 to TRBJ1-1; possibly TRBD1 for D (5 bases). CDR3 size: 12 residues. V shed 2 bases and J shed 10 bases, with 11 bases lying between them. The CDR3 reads CASSLFSGGAFF. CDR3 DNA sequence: TGTGCCAGCAGTTTATTCTCGGGGGGAGCTTTCTTT.

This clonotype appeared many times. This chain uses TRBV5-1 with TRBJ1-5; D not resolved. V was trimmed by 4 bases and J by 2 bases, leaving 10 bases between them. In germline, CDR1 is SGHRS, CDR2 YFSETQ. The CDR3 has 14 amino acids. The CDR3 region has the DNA TGCGCCAGCAGCGAGGGTATGGGCAATCAGCCCCAGCATTTT. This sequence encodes CASSEGMGNQPQHF.

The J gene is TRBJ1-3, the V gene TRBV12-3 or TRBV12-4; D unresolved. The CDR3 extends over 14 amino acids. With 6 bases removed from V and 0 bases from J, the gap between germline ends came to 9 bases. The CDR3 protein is CASRRTDSGNTIYF. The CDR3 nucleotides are TGTGCCAGCAGGCGGACTGACTCTGGAAACACCATATATTTT.

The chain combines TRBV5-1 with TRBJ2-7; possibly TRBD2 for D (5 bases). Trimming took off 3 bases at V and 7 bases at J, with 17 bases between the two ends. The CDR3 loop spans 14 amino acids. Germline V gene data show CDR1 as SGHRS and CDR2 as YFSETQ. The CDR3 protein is CASSWRSGIGEQYF. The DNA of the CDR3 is TGCGCCAGCAGCTGGAGGTCTGGGATCGGAGAGCAGTACTTC.

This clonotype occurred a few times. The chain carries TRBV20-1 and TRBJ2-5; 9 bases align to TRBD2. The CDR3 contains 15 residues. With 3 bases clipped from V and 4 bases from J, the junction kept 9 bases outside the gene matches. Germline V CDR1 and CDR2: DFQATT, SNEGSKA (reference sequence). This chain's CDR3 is CSASRLAEFAETQYF. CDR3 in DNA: TGCAGTGCTAGCAGACTAGCGGAGTTCGCAGAGACCCAGTACTTC.

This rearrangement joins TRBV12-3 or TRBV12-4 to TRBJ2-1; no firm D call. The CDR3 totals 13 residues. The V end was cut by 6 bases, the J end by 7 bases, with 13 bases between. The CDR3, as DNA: TGTGCCAGCAGCCCTAGGGCGTTTAATGAGCAGTTCTTC. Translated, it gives CASSPRAFNEQFF.

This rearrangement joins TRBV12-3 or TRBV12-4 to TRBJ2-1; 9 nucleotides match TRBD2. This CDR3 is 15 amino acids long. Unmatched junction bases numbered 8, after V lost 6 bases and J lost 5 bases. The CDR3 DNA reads TGTGCCAGCAGCCTGAGCGGGGGGCTTAACAATGAGCAGTTCTTC. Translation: CASSLSGGLNNEQFF.

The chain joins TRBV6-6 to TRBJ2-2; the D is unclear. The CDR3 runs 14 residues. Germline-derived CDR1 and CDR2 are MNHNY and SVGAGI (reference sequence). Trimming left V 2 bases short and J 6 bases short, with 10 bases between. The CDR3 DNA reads TGTGCCAGCAGTTACCTTAAGATCGCCGGGGAGCTGTTTTTT. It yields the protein CASSYLKIAGELFF.

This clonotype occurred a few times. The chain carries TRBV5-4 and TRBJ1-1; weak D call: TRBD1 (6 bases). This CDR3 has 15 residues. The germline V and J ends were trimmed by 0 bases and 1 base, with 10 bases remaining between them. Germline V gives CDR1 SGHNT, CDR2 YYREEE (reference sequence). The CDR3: CASSLAEGGNTEAFF. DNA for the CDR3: TGTGCCAGCAGCTTGGCAGAGGGGGGGAACACTGAAGCTTTCTTT.

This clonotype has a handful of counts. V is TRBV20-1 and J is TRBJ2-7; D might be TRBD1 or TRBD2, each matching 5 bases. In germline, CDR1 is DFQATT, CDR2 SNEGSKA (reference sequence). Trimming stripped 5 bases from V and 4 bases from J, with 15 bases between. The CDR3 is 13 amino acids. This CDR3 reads CSAGGKQDYEQYF. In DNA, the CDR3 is TGCAGTGCTGGAGGAAAACAGGATTACGAGCAGTACTTC.

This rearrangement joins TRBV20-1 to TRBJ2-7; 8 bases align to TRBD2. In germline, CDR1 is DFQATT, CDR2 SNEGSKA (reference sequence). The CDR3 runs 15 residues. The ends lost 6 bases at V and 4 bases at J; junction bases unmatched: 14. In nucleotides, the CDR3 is TGCAGTGCCCAGCACAGCGCGGGGGGAAATTACGAGCAGTACGTC. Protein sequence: CSAQHSAGGNYEQYV.

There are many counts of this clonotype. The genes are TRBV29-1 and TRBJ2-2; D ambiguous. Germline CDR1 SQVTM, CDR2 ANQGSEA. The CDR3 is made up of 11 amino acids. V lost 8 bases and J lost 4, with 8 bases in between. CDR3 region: CSTRSTGELFF. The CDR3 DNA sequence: TGCAGCACCAGATCCACCGGGGAGCTGTTTTTT.

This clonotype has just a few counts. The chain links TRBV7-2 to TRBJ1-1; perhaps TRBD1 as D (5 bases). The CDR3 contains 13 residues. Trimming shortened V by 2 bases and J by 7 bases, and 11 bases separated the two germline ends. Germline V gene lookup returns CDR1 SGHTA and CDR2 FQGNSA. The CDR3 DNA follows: TGTGCCAGCAGCTTATCGCCAGGGATTGAAGCTTTCTTT. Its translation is CASSLSPGIEAFF. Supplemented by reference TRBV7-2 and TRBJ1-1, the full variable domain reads GAGVSQSPSNKVTEKGKDVELRCDPISGHTALYWYRQSLGQGLEFLIYFQGNSAPDKSGLPSDRFSAERTGGSVSTLTIQRTQQEDSAVYLCASSLSPGIEAFFGQGTRLTVV.

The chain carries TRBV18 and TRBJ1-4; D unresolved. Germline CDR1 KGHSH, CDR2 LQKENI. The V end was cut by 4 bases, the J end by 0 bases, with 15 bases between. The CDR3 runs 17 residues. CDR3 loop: CASSLLPGHTTNEKLFF. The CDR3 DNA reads TGTGCCAGCTCACTGCTCCCGGGTCATACAACTAATGAAAAACTGTTTTTT.

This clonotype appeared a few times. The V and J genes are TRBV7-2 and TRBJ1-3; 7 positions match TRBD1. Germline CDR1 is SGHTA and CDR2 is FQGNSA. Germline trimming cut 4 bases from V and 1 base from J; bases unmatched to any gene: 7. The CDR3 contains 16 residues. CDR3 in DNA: TGTGCCAGCAGCTCACAGGGGTTTGTGTCTGGAAACACCATATATTTT. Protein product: CASSSQGFVSGNTIYF.

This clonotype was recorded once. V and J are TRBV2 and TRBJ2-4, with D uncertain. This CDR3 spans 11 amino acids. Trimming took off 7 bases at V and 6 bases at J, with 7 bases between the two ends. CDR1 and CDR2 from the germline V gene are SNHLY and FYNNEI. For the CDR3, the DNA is TGTGCCAGCACATTGGGAAACATTCAGTACTTC. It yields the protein CASTLGNIQYF. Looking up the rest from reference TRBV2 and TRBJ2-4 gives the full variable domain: EPEVTQTPSHQVTQMGQEVILRCVPISNHLYFYWYRQILGQKVEFLVSFYNNEISEKSEIFDDQFSVERPDGSNFTLKIRSTKLEDSAMYFCASTLGNIQYFGAGTRLSVL.

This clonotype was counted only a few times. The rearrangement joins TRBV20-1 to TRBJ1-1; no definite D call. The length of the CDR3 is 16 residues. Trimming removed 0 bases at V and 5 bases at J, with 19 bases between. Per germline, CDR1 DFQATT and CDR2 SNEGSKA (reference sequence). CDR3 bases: TGCAGTGCTAGAGACCCAGGCGGCTTACAAGGGACTGAAGCTTTCTTT. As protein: CSARDPGGLQGTEAFF.

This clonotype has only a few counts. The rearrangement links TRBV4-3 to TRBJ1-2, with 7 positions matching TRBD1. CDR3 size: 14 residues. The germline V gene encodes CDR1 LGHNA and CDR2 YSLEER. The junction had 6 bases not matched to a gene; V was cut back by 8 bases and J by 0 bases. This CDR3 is CASGDRETNYGYTF. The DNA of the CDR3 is TGCGCCAGCGGTGACAGGGAAACTAACTATGGCTACACCTTC.

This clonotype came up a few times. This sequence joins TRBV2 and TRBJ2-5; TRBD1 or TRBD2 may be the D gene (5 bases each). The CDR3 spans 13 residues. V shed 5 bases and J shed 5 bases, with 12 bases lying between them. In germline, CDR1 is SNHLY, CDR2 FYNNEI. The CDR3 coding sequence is TGTGCCAGCAGTCCTACTTGGGGGGAGACCCAGTACTTC. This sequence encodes CASSPTWGETQYF. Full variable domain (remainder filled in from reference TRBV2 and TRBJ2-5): EPEVTQTPSHQVTQMGQEVILRCVPISNHLYFYWYRQILGQKVEFLVSFYNNEISEKSEIFDDQFSVERPDGSNFTLKIRSTKLEDSAMYFCASSPTWGETQYFGPGTRLLVL.

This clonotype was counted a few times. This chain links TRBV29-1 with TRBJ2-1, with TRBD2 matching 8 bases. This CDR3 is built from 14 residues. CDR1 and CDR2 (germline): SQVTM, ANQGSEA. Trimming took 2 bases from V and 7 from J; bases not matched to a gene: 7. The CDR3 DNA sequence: TGCAGCGTTGAACTCCGGGGGGGCGGAAATGAGCAGTTCTTC. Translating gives CSVELRGGGNEQFF.